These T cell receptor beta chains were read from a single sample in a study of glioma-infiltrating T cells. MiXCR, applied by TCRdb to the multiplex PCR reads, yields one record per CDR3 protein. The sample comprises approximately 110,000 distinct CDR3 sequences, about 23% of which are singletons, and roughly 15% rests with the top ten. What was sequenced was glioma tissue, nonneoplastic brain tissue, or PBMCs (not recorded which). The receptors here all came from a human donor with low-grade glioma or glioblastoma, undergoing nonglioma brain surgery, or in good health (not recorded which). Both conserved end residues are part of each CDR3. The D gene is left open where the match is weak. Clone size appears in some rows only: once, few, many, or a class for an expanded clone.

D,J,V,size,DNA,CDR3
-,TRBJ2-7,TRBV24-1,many,TGTGCCACCAGTGACGGGGCTACCTACGAGCAGTACTTC,CATSDGATYEQYF
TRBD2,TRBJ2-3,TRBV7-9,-,TGTGCCAGCAGCTTGGCGGGAGTCACAGATACGCAGTATTTT,CASSLAGVTDTQYF
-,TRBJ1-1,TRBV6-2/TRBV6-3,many,TGTGCCAGCAGTTACCTGACATGGACTGAAGCTTTCTTT,CASSYLTWTEAFF
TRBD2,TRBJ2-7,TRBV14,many,TGTGCCAGCTCGGGACTAGGGTTGAGCGAGCAGTACTTC,CASSGLGLSEQYF
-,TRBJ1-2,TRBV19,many,TGTGCCAGTATGGCCCCAGGGACGAGTAACTATGGCTACACCTTC,CASMAPGTSNYGYTF
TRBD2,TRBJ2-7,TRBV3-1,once,TGTGCCAGCAGCCCGACTAGCGGGAGCGTGGCCTACGAGCAGTACTTC,CASSPTSGSVAYEQYF
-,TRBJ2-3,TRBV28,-,TGTGCCAGCAGTGCCTCAGGGCCAGATACGCAGTATTTT,CASSASGPDTQYF
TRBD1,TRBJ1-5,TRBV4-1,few,TGCGCCAGCAGCCGATCGACAGGGGGATACAATCAGCCCCAGCATTTT,CASSRSTGGYNQPQHF
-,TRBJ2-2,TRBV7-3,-,TGTGCCGGCAGTCAAGGGAACACCGGGGAGCTGTTTTTT,CAGSQGNTGELFF
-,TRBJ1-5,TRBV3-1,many,TGTGCCAGCAGCCAAGGGCCGGTTGGCAATCAGCCCCAGCATTTT,CASSQGPVGNQPQHF
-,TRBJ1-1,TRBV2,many,TGTGCCAGCAGTGCTCTGGAGGTAGACACTGAAGCTTTCTTT,CASSALEVDTEAFF
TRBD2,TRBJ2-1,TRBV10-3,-,TGTGCCGCCAATAGCGGGAGCTCCTACAATGAGCAGTTCTTC,CAANSGSSYNEQFF
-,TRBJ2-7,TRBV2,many,TGTGCCAGCAGTACTCACTACGAGCAGTACTTC,CASSTHYEQYF
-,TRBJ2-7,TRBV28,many,TGTGCCAGCAGGTCCAAAGGGGTTTTCACCTCCTACGAGCAGTACTTC,CASRSKGVFTSYEQYF
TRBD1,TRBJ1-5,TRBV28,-,TGTGCCGGCAGTTCGGGACAGCAGCCCCGGCATTTT,CAGSSGQQPRHF
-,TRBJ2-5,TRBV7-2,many,TGTGCCAGCAGCCCATACGGGACACCTCAAGAGACCCAGTACTTC,CASSPYGTPQETQYF
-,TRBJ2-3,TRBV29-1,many,TGCAGCGTATATGGGGCTTACACAGATACGCAGTATTTT,CSVYGAYTDTQYF
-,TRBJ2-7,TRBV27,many,TGTGCCAGCACCCAGGGATACGAGCAGTACTTC,CASTQGYEQYF
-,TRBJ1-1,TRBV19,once,TGTGCCAGTAGCACCATCCCGGGAGGTGGTGAAGCTTTCTTT,CASSTIPGGGEAFF
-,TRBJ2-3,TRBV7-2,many,TGTGCCAGCAGCCCGTCTAACCGGGGCGCGGAGGGAGATACGCAGTATTTT,CASSPSNRGAEGDTQYF
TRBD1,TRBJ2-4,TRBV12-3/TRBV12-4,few,TGTGCCAGCAGTTCCACCGGGACAGGGGGTCAGTACTTC,CASSSTGTGGQYF
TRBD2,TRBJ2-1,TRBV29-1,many,TGCAGCGTCCAACCGGGACTAGTTTACAATGAGCAGTTCTTC,CSVQPGLVYNEQFF
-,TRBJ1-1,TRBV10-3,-,TGTGCCATCAGTGACGGACAGAGGAACACTGAAGCTTTCTTT,CAISDGQRNTEAFF
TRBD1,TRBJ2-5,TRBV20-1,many,TGCAGTGCTAGAACGGACAGGCGCTTCGAAGAGACCCAGTACTTC,CSARTDRRFEETQYF
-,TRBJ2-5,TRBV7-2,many,TGTGCCAGCAGATCCCAAGAGACCCAGTACTTC,CASRSQETQYF
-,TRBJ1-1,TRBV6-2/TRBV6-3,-,TGTGCCAGCAGTTACTACCACGACATGGTGAGCACTGAAGCTTTCTTT,CASSYYHDMVSTEAFF
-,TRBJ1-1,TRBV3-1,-,TGTGCCAGCAGCTCTACACTGGGGGAAGCTTTCTTT,CASSSTLGEAFF
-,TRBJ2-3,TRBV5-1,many,TGCGCCAGCAGCTCGGAACGGGACACAGATACGCAGTATTTT,CASSSERDTDTQYF
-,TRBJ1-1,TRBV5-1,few,TGCGCCAGCAGCTCCGACGGGGGGCTAAGAACGGGGAACACTGAAGCTTTCTTT,CASSSDGGLRTGNTEAFF
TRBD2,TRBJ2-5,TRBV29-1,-,TGCAGCGTTGCCCGACTAGCGGGCATCCAAGAGACCCAGTACTTC,CSVARLAGIQETQYF
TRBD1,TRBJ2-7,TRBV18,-,TGTGCCAGCTCCCCAAGACAGGGATTGACCTACGAGCAGTACTTC,CASSPRQGLTYEQYF
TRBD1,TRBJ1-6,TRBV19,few,TGTGCCAGTAGTTCCGGGGACAGGGCAGCAAGATCACCCCTCCACTTT,CASSSGDRAARSPLHF
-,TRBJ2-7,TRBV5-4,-,TGTGCCAGCAGCCCGGGGATTGGCGCCTACGAGCAGTACTTC,CASSPGIGAYEQYF
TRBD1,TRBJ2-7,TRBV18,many,TGTGCCAGCTCATCCCGAACATCCTGGACAGGGAGCTCCTACGAGCAGTACTTC,CASSSRTSWTGSSYEQYF
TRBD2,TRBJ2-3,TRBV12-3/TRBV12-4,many,TGTGCCAGCAGTTCATCCCTAGCGGGAGGGACAGATACGCAGTATTTT,CASSSSLAGGTDTQYF
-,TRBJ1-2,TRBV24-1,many,TGTGCCACCAGTGATGAGGGAAAGTACTATGGCTACACCTTC,CATSDEGKYYGYTF
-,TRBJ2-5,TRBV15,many,TGTGCCACCAGCAGAGATACCGTAGTGGCGACCCAGTACTTC,CATSRDTVVATQYF
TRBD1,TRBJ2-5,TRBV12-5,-,TGTGCTAGTGGTTTGGGAGCCGGGACAGGAGGAGAGACCCAGTACTTC,CASGLGAGTGGETQYF
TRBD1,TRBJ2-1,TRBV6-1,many,TGTGCCAGCAGGGGACAGGGGAATTACAATGAGCAGTTCTTC,CASRGQGNYNEQFF
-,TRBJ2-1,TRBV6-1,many,TGTGCCAGCATGCCCTTCTCCTACAATGAGCAGTTCTTC,CASMPFSYNEQFF
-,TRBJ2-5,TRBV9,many,TGTGCCAGCAGCGTGCGGGCCGCGGAGGAGACCCAGTACTTC,CASSVRAAEETQYF
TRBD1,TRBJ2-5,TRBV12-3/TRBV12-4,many,TGTGCCAGCAGTAGCGACAGGGGGGGTCGAGAGACCCAGTACTTC,CASSSDRGGRETQYF
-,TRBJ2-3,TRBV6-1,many,TGTGCCAGCAGTGCCTCAAGGAGCGGCCTCACAGATACGCAGTATTTT,CASSASRSGLTDTQYF
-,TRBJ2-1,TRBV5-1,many,TGCGCCAGCAGCTTGCGCCAGGCAGGGGTTAATGAGCAGTTCTTC,CASSLRQAGVNEQFF
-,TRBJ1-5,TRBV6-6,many,TGTGCCAGCAGTTACGGGGGCCGACAGCCCCAGCATTTT,CASSYGGRQPQHF
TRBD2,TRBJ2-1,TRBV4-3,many,TGCGCCAGCAGCCCAAGACCAGAAGGCGGTAGCGGGAGCAATGAGCAGTTCTTC,CASSPRPEGGSGSNEQFF
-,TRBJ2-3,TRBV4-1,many,TGCGCCAGCAGCCAACTGTCGTCAGGAGATACGCAGTATTTT,CASSQLSSGDTQYF
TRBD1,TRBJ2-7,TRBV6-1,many,TGTGCCAGCAGTGACCCCGGACAGGGTCCTTCCTACGAGCAGTACTTC,CASSDPGQGPSYEQYF
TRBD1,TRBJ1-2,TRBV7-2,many,TGTGCCAGCAGCGCCCGGACAGGGATCGGCTACACCTTC,CASSARTGIGYTF
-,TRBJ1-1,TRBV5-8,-,TGTGCCAGCAGCTTGACCACAGGGCATACTGAAGCTTTCTTT,CASSLTTGHTEAFF
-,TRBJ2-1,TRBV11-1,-,TGTGCCAGCAGCTTAGCGGGAATTTACGATGAGCAGTTCTTC,CASSLAGIYDEQFF
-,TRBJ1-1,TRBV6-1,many,TGTGCCAGCCTGACGCTAACTCCCGACACTGAAGCTTTCTTT,CASLTLTPDTEAFF
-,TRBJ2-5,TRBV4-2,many,TGTGCCAGCAGCCAAGAGGGGCGGGAACAAGAGACCCAGTACTTC,CASSQEGREQETQYF
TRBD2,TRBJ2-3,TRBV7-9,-,TGTGCCAGCGGCTTTGGGCTAGCGGGGATATTAAAAGATACGCAGTATTTT,CASGFGLAGILKDTQYF
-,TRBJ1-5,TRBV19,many,TGTGCCAGTAGTATGATACGACAGGTTCATCAGCCCCAGCATTTT,CASSMIRQVHQPQHF
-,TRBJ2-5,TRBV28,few,TGTGCCAGCCATAAGAGGACTGTGGGCCAAGAGACCCAGTGCTTC,CASHKRTVGQETQCF